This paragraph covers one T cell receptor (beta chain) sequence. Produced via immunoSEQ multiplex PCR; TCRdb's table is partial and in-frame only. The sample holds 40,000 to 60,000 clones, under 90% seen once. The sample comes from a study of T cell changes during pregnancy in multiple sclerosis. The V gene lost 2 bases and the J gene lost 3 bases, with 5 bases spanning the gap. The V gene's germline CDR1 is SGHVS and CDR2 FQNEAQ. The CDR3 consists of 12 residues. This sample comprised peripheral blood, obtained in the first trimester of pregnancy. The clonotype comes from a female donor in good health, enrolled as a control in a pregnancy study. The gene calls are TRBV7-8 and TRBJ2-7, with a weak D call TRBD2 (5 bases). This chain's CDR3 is CASSLTSYEQYF. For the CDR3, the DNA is TGTGCCAGCAGCTTAACTAGCTACGAGCAGTACTTC.